The clone carrying this TCR beta chain has only a few counts. Its target is not known. From germline, CDR1 is SGHNT and CDR2 YENEEA. This CDR3 has 14 residues. The germline V and J ends were trimmed by 4 bases and 6 bases, with 15 bases remaining between them. These data are taken from a study of T cell repertoires in cytomegalovirus infection. Study overall: Both a matching HLA type and CMV infection were indicated by public TCR beta signatures.

TCRdb ran MiXCR on the reads and lists one entry per CDR3 protein. The sample carries under 300,000 distinct CDR3 sequences, roughly a fifth recorded once. General study points: HLA-C-restricted CMV clonotypes gave the most frequent clonotype in two of eight donors.

This chain uses TRBV11-3 with TRBJ1-2; weak D call: TRBD1 (5 bases). This clonotype originated in a human donor in good health (CMV status not recorded). Some clones in this sample may be carry-over from other donors' samples. The sequencing used cultured PBMCs, collected from culture after CMV antigen stimulation. DNA of the CDR3: TGTGCCAGCAGCTGGTCGGGGACTGCCGATGGCTACACCTTC. Its protein is CASSWSGTADGYTF.